These 30 T cell receptor beta chains were all obtained from the same sample, sequenced in a study of T cell repertoires in cytomegalovirus infection. From the reads, TCRdb called clonotypes with MiXCR, one entry per CDR3 protein. Among roughly 720,000 distinct CDR3 sequences listed, under 40% were seen once. Sample: PBMCs. These receptors were taken from a human donor in good health (CMV status not recorded). Some clones in this sample may be carry-over from other donors' samples.

Note on this clonotype: The CDR3 does not end in the conserved phenylalanine or tryptophan, so this is likely a read error. V gene TRBV20-1 combines with J gene TRBJ2-6; possibly TRBD2 for D (6 bases). CDR1 is DFQATT and CDR2 is SNEGSKA in the germline V gene (reference sequence). The CDR3 has 19 residues. Between the trimmed V and J ends, which lost 0 bases and 0 bases, there was a span of 18 bases. The DNA for the CDR3 is TGCAGTGCTAGAGATTTGCGGGGCGACGGCGACTCTGGGGCCAACGTCCTGACTTGC. It yields the protein CSARDLRGDGDSGANVLTC.

The gene calls are TRBV6-1 and TRBJ1-2, with D perhaps matching TRBD1 (5 bases). V gave up 4 bases and J gave up 4 bases, with 19 bases separating them. There are 16 residues in the CDR3. Germline lookup yields CDR1 MNHNS and CDR2 SASEGT. The CDR3 loop reads CASSGSRDRFRYGYTF. CDR3 coding DNA: TGTGCCAGCAGTGGATCCCGGGACCGATTCCGCTATGGCTACACCTTC.

The rearrangement uses TRBV5-4 and TRBJ1-2, with 7 nucleotides matching TRBD1. The CDR3 is 16 residues long. J was trimmed by 3 bases and V by 2 bases; bases with no gene match: 10. Germline V gene data show CDR1 as SGHNT and CDR2 as YYREEE (reference sequence). CDR3 DNA: TGTGCCAGCAGCTTTACACGCGGGACAGCCGACTATGGCTACACCTTC. Encoded protein: CASSFTRGTADYGYTF.

The J gene is TRBJ2-4, the V gene TRBV7-9; the D gene is possibly TRBD2 (5 bases). The germline V gene encodes CDR1 SEHNR and CDR2 FQNEAQ (reference sequence). Trimming pared 4 bases from V and 0 bases from J, leaving 13 bases between. The CDR3 is made up of 16 amino acids. CDR3 DNA sequence: TGTGCCAGCAGCTCCTACCTCGGACTAGCCAAAAACATTCAGTACTTC. This sequence encodes CASSSYLGLAKNIQYF.

This clonotype occurred many times. The chain carries TRBV28 and TRBJ1-2; 7 bases match TRBD1. Per the germline V gene, CDR1 is MDHEN and CDR2 is SYDVKM. The CDR3 consists of 14 residues. V shed 5 bases, J shed 4 bases, and the junction held 7 bases outside the gene matches. The DNA for the CDR3 is TGTGCCAGCAGTCACAGGGGCCAATTCTATGGCTACACCTTC. This sequence encodes CASSHRGQFYGYTF.

This clonotype was seen only once. Just one base apart from a much larger clone, this may be a read error. The chain recombines TRBV7-2 with TRBJ1-1; possibly TRBD1 for D (5 bases). The length of the CDR3 is 15 residues. Germline assignment: CDR1 SGHTA and CDR2 FQGNSA. CDR3 sequence: CAISSIGTVNTEAFF. In DNA, the CDR3 is TGTGCCATCAGCTCGATCGGGACGGTGAATACTGAAGCTTTCTTT. Full variable domain (outside the CDR3, taken from reference TRBV7-2 and TRBJ1-1): GAGVSQSPSNKVTEKGKDVELRCDPISGHTALYWYRQSLGQGLEFLIYFQGNSAPDKSGLPSDRFSAERTGGSVSTLTIQRTQQEDSAVYLCAISSIGTVNTEAFFGQGTRLTVV.

This clonotype was found a few times. This chain uses TRBV5-5 with TRBJ1-2; D gene unclear. The CDR3 length is 13 residues. Germline lookup yields CDR1 SGHKS and CDR2 YYEKEE (reference sequence). Deletions cut 7 bases from V and 4 bases from J, with 14 bases between. The CDR3 here is CASHRGDFYGYTF. The CDR3 bases are TGTGCCAGCCATCGGGGAGACTTCTATGGCTACACCTTC. Using reference TRBV5-5 and TRBJ1-2 for the parts outside the CDR3, the full variable domain is DAGVTQSPTHLIKTRGQQVTLRCSPISGHKSVSWYQQVLGQGPQFIFQYYEKEERGRGNFPDRFSARQFPNYSSELNVNALLLGDSALYLCASHRGDFYGYTFGSGTRLTVV.

V and J are TRBV7-2 and TRBJ1-1; tentative D call: TRBD1 (6 bases). Trimming removed 3 bases at V and 1 base at J, with 24 bases between. The CDR3 is 19 residues long. Germline CDR1 reads SGHTA; CDR2 reads FQGNSA. The CDR3 sequence: CASSFTRVQGILGNTEAFF. CDR3 nucleotide sequence: TGTGCCAGCAGCTTCACCAGGGTACAGGGCATTTTAGGGAACACTGAAGCTTTCTTT. Full variable domain (remainder filled in from reference TRBV7-2 and TRBJ1-1): GAGVSQSPSNKVTEKGKDVELRCDPISGHTALYWYRQSLGQGLEFLIYFQGNSAPDKSGLPSDRFSAERTGGSVSTLTIQRTQQEDSAVYLCASSFTRVQGILGNTEAFFGQGTRLTVV.

A few counts support this clonotype. The chain uses TRBV12-3 or TRBV12-4 and TRBJ1-5; 8 bases agree with TRBD1. The ends lost 5 bases at V and 8 bases at J; junction bases unmatched: 8. The CDR3 runs to 14 residues. CDR3 residues: CASSLDRGGKPQHF. CDR3 coding DNA: TGTGCCAGCAGTCTCGACAGGGGAGGTAAGCCCCAGCATTTT.

This chain uses TRBV5-1 with TRBJ1-1, with unresolved D. Germline V lookup: CDR1 SGHRS, CDR2 YFSETQ. This CDR3 is built from 14 residues. V was clipped by 0 bases and J by 4 bases, with 10 bases between them. CDR3 bases: TGCGCCAGCAGCTTGGACGGCACGGCCACTGAAGCTTTCTTT. As protein: CASSLDGTATEAFF.

This chain uses TRBV28 with TRBJ1-1; D not certain. The CDR3 has 13 residues. CDR1 and CDR2 from the germline V gene are MDHEN and SYDVKM. Deletions cut 6 bases from V and 6 bases from J, with 14 bases between. The CDR3 nucleotides are TGTGCCAGCAGCGGCTACGGACTCTCTGAAGCTTTCTTT. This encodes CASSGYGLSEAFF.

Remarks on this clonotype: A much larger clone differs from this one at a single base, so this may be a read error. The genes are TRBV5-1 and TRBJ1-1, with 7 bases that match TRBD1. J gave up 5 bases and V 7 bases, and 5 bases lay outside the gene matches. This CDR3 region has 12 residues. Germline V gene data show CDR1 as SGHRS and CDR2 as YFSETQ. The CDR3 sequence is CASRPTGTEAFF. The CDR3 DNA is TGCGCCAGCCGCCCGACAGGGACTGAAGCTTTCTTT.

The chain carries TRBV4-1 and TRBJ1-1; perhaps TRBD1 as D (6 bases). This CDR3 comprises 16 residues. Germline V gives CDR1 MGHRA, CDR2 YSYEKL. V was clipped by 3 bases and J by 1 base, with 15 bases between them. The CDR3 coding sequence is TGCGCCAGCAGCCACCCCGGGGGGGCGGCGAACACTGAAGCTTTCTTT. Its protein product is CASSHPGGAANTEAFF.

The chain employs TRBV20-1 and TRBJ1-6; the D gene is possibly TRBD1 (6 bases). The germline V gene encodes CDR1 DFQATT and CDR2 SNEGSKA (reference sequence). The CDR3 has 16 amino acids. The V end was cut by 3 bases, the J end by 1 base, with 13 bases between. The CDR3 here is CSASGVGTSYNSPLHF. CDR3 DNA sequence: TGCAGTGCTAGCGGTGTAGGGACATCCTATAATTCACCCCTCCACTTT.

The gene calls are TRBV20-1 and TRBJ1-2; D not certain. Germline V gives CDR1 DFQATT, CDR2 SNEGSKA (reference sequence). This CDR3 has 13 residues. V gave up 5 bases and J gave up 0 bases, with 10 bases separating them. CDR3 in amino acids: CSAVDGTNYGYTF. The CDR3 DNA reads as TGCAGTGCTGTGGACGGCACTAACTATGGCTACACCTTC.

This clonotype was seen ten or more times. The chain couples TRBV12-3 or TRBV12-4 to TRBJ1-1, with D possibly TRBD1 on 6 matching bases. V was cut by 7 bases and J by 4 bases, with 16 bases left in between. This CDR3 has 14 residues. DNA for the CDR3: TGTGCCAGCAACCCACAGGGTCGTGGCACTGAAGCTTTCTTT. Its protein is CASNPQGRGTEAFF.

As concerns this clonotype: A junction boundary mismatches the germline segment, possibly from a read error. This sequence joins TRBV5-1 and TRBJ1-4, with D tentatively TRBD1 (6 bases). CDR3 size: 16 residues. CDR1 and CDR2 (germline): SGHRS, YFSETQ. Written as DNA, the CDR3 is TGTGCCAGCAGCTTGTGGGGGGCGCAGGCTAATGAAAAACTGTTTTTT. Translating it yields CASSLWGAQANEKLFF.

This clonotype occurred a few times. This chain uses TRBV2 with TRBJ1-1; D is ambiguous. This CDR3 is 14 amino acids long. From germline, CDR1 is SNHLY and CDR2 FYNNEI. The V gene lost 6 bases and the J gene lost 1 base, with 12 bases spanning the gap. For the CDR3, the DNA is TGTGCCAGCAGCTTATCCCAGCAGAACACTGAAGCTTTCTTT. Its protein is CASSLSQQNTEAFF.

This clonotype was observed a handful of times. The chain couples TRBV27 to TRBJ2-7; 9 nucleotides align to TRBD2. Trimming at V came to 3 bases and at J to 5 bases, leaving 5 bases not matched to a gene. This CDR3 region has 14 residues. Germline V gene data show CDR1 as MNHEY and CDR2 as SMNVEV (reference sequence). The DNA for the CDR3 is TGTGCCAGCAGTTTGCGGGGGGGAGAGGACGAGCAGTACTTC. Its translation: CASSLRGGEDEQYF.

This clonotype was detected ten times or more. This sequence joins TRBV7-8 and TRBJ2-1; D is possibly TRBD2 (7 bases). Germline-derived CDR1 and CDR2 are SGHVS and FQNEAQ. There are 15 residues in the CDR3. Trimming stripped 5 bases from V and 7 bases from J, with 18 bases between. The CDR3 region is CASSPTNGGLNEQFF. DNA of the CDR3: TGTGCCAGCAGCCCCACAAACGGGGGGCTGAATGAGCAGTTCTTC.

This clonotype was seen a handful of times. The chain couples TRBV6-7 to TRBJ1-5; D may be TRBD1 (6 bases). TRBV6-7 is an ORF for which the function is uncertain. Trimming stripped 2 bases from V and 0 bases from J, with 17 bases between. This CDR3 is 18 amino acids long. In DNA, the CDR3 is TGTGCCAGCAGTTACCCACAGGGAAATTGGGGTAGCAATCAGCCCCAGCATTTT. Translation gives CASSYPQGNWGSNQPQHF.

The chain employs TRBV7-8 and TRBJ2-3; D could derive from TRBD1 or TRBD2 (6 bases each). V gave up 7 bases and J gave up 10 bases, with 30 bases separating them. The CDR3 extends over 17 amino acids. The germline CDR1 and CDR2 sequences are SGHVS and FQNEAQ. CDR3 amino acids: CASNNREEDPGRDSQYF. The CDR3, as DNA: TGTGCCAGCAACAACAGGGAGGAAGACCCAGGCAGGGATTCGCAGTATTTT.

The chain recombines TRBV14 with TRBJ2-7; the match to TRBD1 covers 7 bases. This CDR3 has 15 residues. Germline values: CDR1 SGHDN, CDR2 FVKESK. The V gene end was trimmed by 0 bases and the J gene end by 5 bases; junction bases not matched to a gene: 7. CDR3 sequence: CASSQDPRGIHEQYF. The CDR3 DNA sequence: TGTGCCAGCAGCCAAGACCCCAGGGGGATCCACGAGCAGTACTTC.

This chain connects TRBV12-3 or TRBV12-4 to TRBJ2-7; the match to TRBD2 covers 14 bases. The CDR3 runs to 17 residues. The J segment lost 5 bases and the V segment lost 5 bases, leaving 11 bases of the junction unmatched. The CDR3, as DNA: TGTGCCAGCAGTAGGCGGACTAGCGGGGGGTCCCCCAACGAGCAGTACTTC. Residues: CASSRRTSGGSPNEQYF.

This clonotype was counted a single time. The chain carries TRBV7-8 and TRBJ1-1; no reliable D call. This CDR3 contains 15 residues. The V gene's germline CDR1 is SGHVS and CDR2 FQNEAQ. The V end was cut by 3 bases, the J end by 0 bases, with 11 bases between. The DNA of the CDR3 is TGTGCCAGCAGCTTTGAGCCCTCAATGAACACTGAAGCTTTCTTT. Its protein is CASSFEPSMNTEAFF.

This clonotype was seen only a few times. The chain joins TRBV12-3 or TRBV12-4 to TRBJ2-5; D remains ambiguous. V was clipped by 6 bases and J by 6 bases, with 17 bases between them. The CDR3 totals 14 residues. The CDR3 reads CASRILDGGKTQYF. CDR3 DNA: TGTGCCAGCAGGATACTGGACGGTGGCAAGACCCAGTACTTC.

This chain connects TRBV7-9 to TRBJ1-1; D might be TRBD1 (6 bases). The CDR3 runs to 13 residues. V was shortened by 8 bases and J by 1 base, with 11 bases between the two germline ends. The germline V gene encodes CDR1 SEHNR and CDR2 FQNEAQ (reference sequence). CDR3 protein: CASSGGWNTEAFF. CDR3 nucleotides: TGTGCCAGCTCGGGGGGCTGGAACACTGAAGCTTTCTTT.

This clonotype was detected ten times or more. The chain links TRBV6-6 to TRBJ2-7, with 9 positions matching TRBD1. CDR1 is MNHNY and CDR2 is SVGAGI in the germline V gene (reference sequence). The CDR3 is 13 residues long. After removal of 5 bases from V and 4 bases from J, the junction contained 3 bases not matched to a gene. CDR3 nucleotides: TGTGCCAGCAGTCAGACAGGGGGATACGAGCAGTACTTC. It specifies CASSQTGGYEQYF.

This clonotype showed up just a few times. DNA for the CDR3: TGTGCCAGCAGCTACGGACACCACTATGGCTACACCTTC. Translated: CASSYGHHYGYTF. The V call is TRBV11-1, the J call TRBJ1-2; the D gene is possibly TRBD1 (5 bases). The ends were cut back, 4 bases at V and 3 bases at J, with 9 bases in the middle. The CDR3 totals 13 residues. CDR1 SGHAT and CDR2 FQDESV come from the germline V gene (reference sequence).

The V gene is TRBV6-6, the J gene TRBJ2-2; D not certain. V was cut by 8 bases and J by 1 base, with 8 bases left in between. Looked up from germline, CDR1 is MNHNY and CDR2 is SVGAGI (reference sequence). This CDR3 region has 13 residues. The CDR3, as DNA: TGTGCCAGCCCCCAGGAGAACACCGGGGAGCTGTTTTTT. Residues: CASPQENTGELFF.